This T cell receptor (beta chain) was captured by sequencing in a study of somatic mutations in cytotoxic T cells in rheumatoid arthritis. The CDR3 runs to 16 residues. The V end lost 5 bases, the J end lost 10 bases, and 26 bases lay between the germline ends. Germline V lookup: CDR1 SGHAT, CDR2 FQNNGV. Generated by immunoSEQ multiplex PCR, the TCRdb table keeps only in-frame clones and is missing some. The data show approximately 13,000 clones, 77% seen once. This sequence originates from an adult with rheumatoid arthritis. Sequencing was performed on CD8+ T cells sorted from blood. The V gene is TRBV11-2, the J gene TRBJ2-5, with D perhaps matching TRBD2 (6 bases). The CDR3 protein is CASSAVGSGTGRGQYF. CDR3 nucleotides: TGTGCCAGCAGCGCCGTAGGCAGTGGGACTGGAAGGGGCCAGTACTTC.